One and the same sample provided the 27 T cell receptor beta chains below, sequenced in a study of cytomegalovirus exposure and HLA in healthy donors. 13 Jbeta primers and 60 Vbeta primers were used for the PCR. The data were produced by immunoSEQ multiplex PCR, yet TCRdb's version contains in-frame clones alone and is incomplete. The sample records about 140,000 clones, under 80% being singletons. Specimen: PBMCs. These receptor sequences come from a woman in her forties or fifties in good health and CMV-seropositive.

This chain links TRBV29-1 with TRBJ1-1, with 10 bases matching TRBD1. Germline assignment: CDR1 SQVTM and CDR2 ANQGSEA. The CDR3 runs to 14 residues. Trimming took 7 bases from V and 8 from J; bases not matched to a gene: 13. CDR3: CSARYRQGATEAFF. In nucleotides, the CDR3 is TGCAGCGCTCGCTATAGACAGGGGGCCACAGAAGCTTTCTTT.

The chain links TRBV11-2 to TRBJ1-3; D ambiguous. The CDR3 contains 15 residues. V was pared by 0 bases and J by 0 bases, with 6 bases between. Germline CDR1 SGHAT, CDR2 FQNNGV. This chain's CDR3 is CASSLEQLSGNTIYF. The CDR3 DNA reads TGTGCCAGCAGCTTAGAACAGCTCTCTGGAAACACCATATATTTT.

This clone has just one count. The chain recombines TRBV6-5 with TRBJ1-5; 7 bases are a match to TRBD1. The germline CDR1 and CDR2 sequences are MNHEY and SVGAGI. V lost 4 bases to trimming and J lost 5 bases; unmatched junction nucleotides: 11. The CDR3 contains 16 residues. This chain's CDR3 is CASSSEQGSYDQPQHF. CDR3 bases: TGTGCCAGCAGTTCCGAACAGGGGAGCTACGATCAGCCCCAGCATTTT.

Comment on this clone: Germline and junction disagree at one end, which may indicate a read error. This CDR3 is also generated by other DNA sequences in the sample. J is TRBJ2-1 and V is TRBV6-5, with D maybe TRBD2 (5 bases). Germline values: CDR1 MNHEY, CDR2 SVGAGI. The CDR3 totals 14 residues. The CDR3 sequence is CASSYEGSYNEQFF. The CDR3, as DNA: TGTGCCAGTAGTTACGAGGGCTCCTACAATGAGCAGTTCTTC.

The chain has TRBV28 and TRBJ1-2; D unresolved. This CDR3 is 12 amino acids long. Germline V lookup: CDR1 MDHEN, CDR2 SYDVKM. Trimming took off 11 bases at V and 8 bases at J, with 18 bases between the two ends. Written as DNA, the CDR3 is TGTGCCTCCCAGGATGGCCGCCGGGGCTACACCTTC. The encoded protein is CASQDGRRGYTF.

The rearrangement uses TRBV18 and TRBJ2-2, with TRBD1 identical over 8 bases. Per the germline V gene, CDR1 is KGHSH and CDR2 is LQKENI. This CDR3 contains 16 residues. The V and J ends lost 3 bases and 3 bases, in that order; junction bases with no gene match: 6. The CDR3 sequence: CASSPGRGRDTGELFF. CDR3 coding DNA: TGTGCCAGCTCACCGGGCAGGGGGCGAGACACCGGGGAGCTGTTTTTT.

The rearrangement joins TRBV18 to TRBJ1-1; TRBD1 might be the D (5 bases). The V end was cut by 7 bases, the J end by 3 bases, with 12 bases between. CDR1 and CDR2 (germline): KGHSH, LQKENI. The CDR3 is made up of 13 amino acids. CDR3 bases: TGTGCCAGCTGGCCGGAGGGGTACACTGAAGCTTTCTTT. Translated: CASWPEGYTEAFF. Looking up the rest from reference TRBV18 and TRBJ1-1 gives the full variable domain: NAGVMQNPRHLVRRRGQEARLRCSPMKGHSHVYWYRQLPEEGLKFMVYLQKENIIDESGMPKERFSAEFPKEGPSILRIQQVVRGDSAAYFCASWPEGYTEAFFGQGTRLTVV.

The chain has TRBV11-3 and TRBJ1-1; 9 bases agree with TRBD1. V shed 5 bases and J 4 bases; nucleotides not matched to a gene: 5. Germline values: CDR1 SGHNT, CDR2 YENEEA. The length of the CDR3 is 14 residues. DNA of the CDR3: TGTGCCAGCAGCCTACAGGGGGCTAGCACTGAAGCTTTCTTT. It specifies CASSLQGASTEAFF.

The V call is TRBV5-6, the J call TRBJ1-2, with 10 bases aligning to TRBD1. This CDR3 is 16 amino acids long. Germline V lookup: CDR1 SGHDT, CDR2 YYEEEE. Trimming removed 4 bases from V and 4 bases from J; junction bases left unmatched: 10. The CDR3 region is CASSTGTGVGSYGYTF. The CDR3 DNA is TGTGCCAGCAGCACCGGGACAGGGGTCGGCAGCTATGGCTACACCTTC.

This clone was counted once. The rearrangement links TRBV7-2 to TRBJ2-1; D perhaps matches TRBD1 (6 bases). V lost 4 bases and J 7 bases, leaving 11 bases between the germline ends. Germline V lookup: CDR1 SGHTA, CDR2 FQGNSA. The CDR3 is 13 amino acids. CDR3 sequence (DNA): TGTGCCAGCAGCTCAGGACAGAGTAATGAGCAGTTCTTC. Its protein is CASSSGQSNEQFF. Using reference TRBV7-2 and TRBJ2-1 for the parts outside the CDR3, the full variable domain is GAGVSQSPSNKVTEKGKDVELRCDPISGHTALYWYRQSLGQGLEFLIYFQGNSAPDKSGLPSDRFSAERTGGSVSTLTIQRTQQEDSAVYLCASSSGQSNEQFFGPGTRLTVL.

This clone was recorded a few times. The chain employs TRBV6-1 and TRBJ2-3, with TRBD1 identical over 10 bases. This CDR3 contains 17 residues. Germline V gene data show CDR1 as MNHNS and CDR2 as SASEGT. V dropped 3 bases and J dropped 5; count of bases not matched to a gene: 11. This chain's CDR3 is CASSDSGRTGGQDTQYF. The CDR3 DNA reads as TGTGCCAGCAGTGATTCGGGCCGGACAGGGGGGCAAGATACGCAGTATTTT.

The V call is TRBV2, the J call TRBJ2-5, with 12 nucleotides matching TRBD2. Germline V gene lookup returns CDR1 SNHLY and CDR2 FYNNEI. The CDR3 is 14 amino acids. Here the CDR3 DNA reads TGTGCGGCACGTGGACTAGCGGGGAAAGAGACCCAGTACTTC. This gives the protein CAARGLAGKETQYF. Together with reference TRBV2 and TRBJ2-5, the CDR3 gives the full variable domain: EPEVTQTPSHQVTQMGQEVILRCVPISNHLYFYWYRQILGQKVEFLVSFYNNEISEKSEIFDDQFSVERPDGSNFTLKIRSTKLEDSAMYFCAARGLAGKETQYFGPGTRLLVL.

This chain connects TRBV7-8 to TRBJ2-5; 10 positions match TRBD2. CDR3 length equals 14 residues. Germline trimming cut 5 bases from V and 4 bases from J; bases unmatched to any gene: 4. Germline V gene data show CDR1 as SGHVS and CDR2 as FQNEAQ. CDR3 nucleotide sequence: TGTGCCAGCAGCCCCCGGACTAGCGGAGAGACCCAGTACTTC. Translation gives CASSPRTSGETQYF.

This clone has a handful of counts. The rearrangement uses TRBV5-6 and TRBJ2-3, with 11 bases aligning to TRBD2. Trimming cost V 0 bases and J 0 bases; bases outside gene matches: 6. The germline gives CDR1 SGHDT, CDR2 YYEEEE. The CDR3 contains 18 residues. CDR3: CASSLEHIAGGSTDTQYF. For the CDR3, the DNA is TGTGCCAGCAGCTTGGAGCACATAGCGGGGGGGAGCACAGATACGCAGTATTTT.

In this sample, this clone turned up once. This CDR3 reads CASSPQGRGTEAFF. Written as DNA, the CDR3 is TGTGCCAGCAGCCCCCAGGGGAGGGGCACTGAAGCTTTCTTT. The V call is TRBV2, the J call TRBJ1-1; a possible D gene is TRBD1 (6 bases). CDR3 length equals 14 residues. The germline CDR1 and CDR2 sequences are SNHLY and FYNNEI. With 6 bases removed from V and 4 bases from J, the gap between germline ends came to 15 bases.

The V gene is TRBV7-2, the J gene TRBJ2-5; D is perhaps TRBD2 (7 bases). Looked up from germline, CDR1 is SGHTA and CDR2 is FQGNSA. Between the trimmed V and J ends, which lost 1 base and 2 bases, there was a span of 14 bases. This CDR3 region has 16 residues. The CDR3, as DNA: TGTGCCAGCAGCTTAGTACGTAGGGGGGGTCAAGAGACCCAGTACTTC. It specifies CASSLVRRGGQETQYF.

The CDR3 DNA sequence: TGTGCTAGCCGGGCGACAGAAGAAGAGACCCAGTACTTC. Translating gives CASRATEEETQYF. V is TRBV7-7 and J is TRBJ2-5; perhaps TRBD1 as D (5 bases). The CDR3 loop spans 13 amino acids. Germline CDR1 reads SSHAT; CDR2 reads FNYEAQ (reference sequence).

The chain carries TRBV7-9 and TRBJ1-6; D not certain. This CDR3 region has 13 residues. V dropped 1 base and J dropped 10 bases, with 8 bases sitting between them. Germline CDR1 SEHNR, CDR2 FQNEAQ (reference sequence). The CDR3 DNA is TGTGCCAGCAGCTTAGTCAGCGGGTCACCCCTCCACTTT. Its protein is CASSLVSGSPLHF.

This clone was recorded a few times. In DNA form, the CDR3 reads TGTGCCTGGAGTGGGGTCCCGACAGAAGCTTTCTTT. Its translation: CAWSGVPTEAFF. The rearrangement links TRBV30 to TRBJ1-1; no firm D call. The ends were cut back, 1 base at V and 8 bases at J, with 11 bases in the middle. This CDR3 spans 12 amino acids. CDR1 is GTSNPN and CDR2 is SVGIG in the germline V gene (reference sequence).

In its sample, this clone was seen once. The chain carries TRBV27 and TRBJ1-2, with 8 bases that match TRBD1. Looked up from germline, CDR1 is MNHEY and CDR2 is SMNVEV (reference sequence). This CDR3 is built from 13 residues. The junction had 0 bases not matched to a gene; V was cut back by 2 bases and J by 4 bases. The CDR3 sequence: CASSLTGGYGYTF. The CDR3 DNA reads as TGTGCCAGCAGTTTAACAGGGGGCTATGGCTACACCTTC.

The CDR3 loop reads CASSYYTEAFF. The CDR3 nucleotides read TGTGCCAGCAGCTATTACACTGAAGCTTTCTTT. The chain recombines TRBV6-1 with TRBJ1-1; no firm D call. Looked up from germline, CDR1 is MNHNS and CDR2 is SASEGT. The CDR3 runs to 11 residues. V lost 6 bases and J lost 3, with 5 bases in between.

The chain recombines TRBV27 with TRBJ2-1, with 8 bases matching TRBD2. Looked up from germline, CDR1 is MNHEY and CDR2 is SMNVEV (reference sequence). The J segment lost 5 bases and the V segment lost 2 bases, leaving 11 bases of the junction unmatched. This CDR3 comprises 17 residues. CDR3 amino acids: CASSLRVAGTRNNEQFF. CDR3 in DNA: TGTGCCAGCAGTTTAAGGGTGGCCGGGACTAGAAACAATGAGCAGTTCTTC.

The chain recombines TRBV28 with TRBJ1-1, with 8 bases matching TRBD1. The CDR3 consists of 14 residues. The junction had 9 bases not matched to a gene; V was cut back by 7 bases and J by 5 bases. Germline V lookup: CDR1 MDHEN, CDR2 SYDVKM. This CDR3 is CASTKQGELTEAFF. In nucleotides, the CDR3 is TGTGCCAGCACCAAACAGGGGGAGTTAACTGAAGCTTTCTTT.

V usage is TRBV7-3 and J usage is TRBJ2-5; TRBD1 aligns across 9 bases. The CDR3 consists of 14 residues. Looked up from germline, CDR1 is SGHTA and CDR2 is FQGTGA. After removal of 4 bases from V and 7 bases from J, the junction contained 7 bases not matched to a gene. Here the CDR3 reads CASSSGQGSGTQYF. The DNA of the CDR3 is TGTGCCAGCAGCTCGGGACAGGGTAGTGGGACCCAGTACTTC.

The rearrangement joins TRBV7-6 to TRBJ1-3, with TRBD1 as a possible D gene (6 bases). Trimming shortened V by 3 bases and J by 1 base, and 13 bases separated the two germline ends. The CDR3 is made up of 16 amino acids. The germline CDR1 and CDR2 sequences are SGHVS and FNYEAQ. The CDR3 nucleotides are TGTGCCAGCAGCTTTGGTCTGGGGACATCTGGAAACACCATATATTTT. This sequence encodes CASSFGLGTSGNTIYF. The full variable domain, with the rest looked up from reference TRBV7-6 and TRBJ1-3, is GAGVSQSPRYKVTKRGQDVALRCDPISGHVSLYWYRQALGQGPEFLTYFNYEAQQDKSGLPNDRFSAERPEGSISTLTIQRTEQRDSAMYRCASSFGLGTSGNTIYFGEGSWLTVV.

The J gene is TRBJ2-1, the V gene TRBV12-5; D is ambiguous. CDR1 LGHNT and CDR2 FRNRAP come from the germline V gene. The CDR3 length is 12 residues. The ends were cut back, 1 base at V and 6 bases at J, with 4 bases in the middle. CDR3 amino acids: CASGLGGNEQFF. Written as DNA, the CDR3 is TGTGCTAGTGGTTTGGGAGGCAATGAGCAGTTCTTC.

V and J are TRBV11-3 and TRBJ1-5, with 7 bases identical to TRBD1. This CDR3 region has 18 residues. Trimming took 0 bases from V and 1 from J; bases not matched to a gene: 9. Germline V gene data show CDR1 as SGHNT and CDR2 as YENEEA. CDR3 bases: TGTGCCAGCAGCTTAGATCCCCAAACGGGACAGAGCAATCAGCCCCAGCATTTT. This codes for CASSLDPQTGQSNQPQHF.